This TCR beta chain was observed in a study of tumor-infiltrating lymphocytes in localized non-small cell lung cancer. Generated by immunoSEQ multiplex PCR, the TCRdb table keeps only in-frame clones and is missing some. The sample has approximately 15,000 clones, approximately 80% seen once; the top ten hold approximately 10%. The CDR3 is made up of 17 amino acids. The J segment lost 1 base and the V segment lost 2 bases, leaving 10 bases of the junction unmatched. Germline loops: CDR1 ENHRY, CDR2 SYGVKD. The chain has TRBV10-3 and TRBJ2-5, with TRBD2 matching 7 bases. This TCR derives from a human donor with non-small cell lung cancer. Sequencing was done on a sample of uninvolved lung tissue not adjacent to the tumor. The CDR3 nucleotides read TGTGCCATCAGTGAGGGGGTTAGCGGGTATATCCAAGAGACCCAGTACTTC. It translates to CAISEGVSGYIQETQYF.